This entry is about one T cell receptor beta chain. No antigen is known for it. The sample originates from a study of persistence of HIV-infected CD4 T cells. Study in general: Median time on suppressive ART was approximately eight years.

This was the immunoSEQ version 4 assay in survey mode. The data were produced by immunoSEQ multiplex PCR, yet TCRdb's version contains in-frame clones alone and is incomplete. The data contain 30,000 to 45,000 clones, roughly 80% of them singletons. Overlapping HIV-1 Gag 15-mer peptides at approximately 0.91 ug per peptide per mL were used. Memory cells lacking CD40L and CD69 with high CD45RO were sorted. For at least 4 years, plasma HIV-1 RNA was undetectable (<50 copies/mL). Trimming took off 3 bases at V and 4 bases at J, with 10 bases between the two ends. Germline V gives CDR1 SGDLS, CDR2 YYNGEE. The CDR3 has 13 amino acids.

The origin of this receptor is an adult with HIV. The donor label of this sample is uncertain. J is TRBJ1-1 and V is TRBV9; D remains unclear. Source: cultured CD4+ T cells from PBMCs, taken from a patient who received antiretroviral therapy. The CDR3 DNA reads TGTGCCAGCAGCGATAGTAGTGTCACTGAAGCTTTCTTT. Protein product: CASSDSSVTEAFF.